This T cell receptor beta chain was profiled in a study of blood T cells in healthy people across ages. Regarding the study as a whole: In these data, TCR beta diversity tracked strongly with naive T cell percentage. Diversity estimates drawn from one million T cells were deemed underestimates.

Comments on this clonotype: Antigen unknown.

Combining a sample-barcoded 5' primer with a J-beta primer mix, a second PCR ran for roughly 7 to 12 cycles. All samples gave at least 2.5 million CDR3-containing paired-end reads. TCRdb re-analysed the 5' RACE reads in MiXCR, keeping a single row per CDR3 protein. There are hundreds of thousands of distinct CDR3 sequences in the sample; 35% to 45% occur only once, and roughly 20% lies in the top ten. Sequencing was done on a sample of blood. The source of this sequence is a woman aged 60-75 years in good health.

In nucleotides, the CDR3 is TGTGCTAGTGGTACTTACAGGCCGAGCTCCTACAATGAGCAGTTCTTC. This encodes CASGTYRPSSYNEQFF. V gene TRBV12-5 combines with J gene TRBJ2-1; tentatively, D is TRBD1 (5 bases). Germline V lookup: CDR1 LGHNT, CDR2 FRNRAP. This CDR3 comprises 16 residues. Trimming removed 5 bases at V and 0 bases at J, with 14 bases between.